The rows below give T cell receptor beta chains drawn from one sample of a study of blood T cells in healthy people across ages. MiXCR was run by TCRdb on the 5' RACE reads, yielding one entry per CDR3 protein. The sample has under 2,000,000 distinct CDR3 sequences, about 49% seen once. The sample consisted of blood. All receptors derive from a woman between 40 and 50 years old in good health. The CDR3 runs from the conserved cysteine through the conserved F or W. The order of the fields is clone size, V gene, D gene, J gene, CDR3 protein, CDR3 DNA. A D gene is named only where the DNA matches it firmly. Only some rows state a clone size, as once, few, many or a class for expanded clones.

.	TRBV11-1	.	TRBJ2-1	CASSWPLNEQFF	TGTGCCAGCAGCTGGCCCCTCAATGAGCAGTTCTTC
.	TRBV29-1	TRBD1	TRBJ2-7	CSVGQFSSYEQYF	TGCAGCGTGGGACAGTTTAGCTCCTACGAGCAGTACTTC
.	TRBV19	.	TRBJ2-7	CASSIAFSYEQYF	TGTGCCAGTAGTATCGCTTTCTCCTACGAGCAGTACTTC
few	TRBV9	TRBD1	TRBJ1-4	CASSVRAGGEEKLFF	TGTGCCAGCAGCGTACGGGCAGGGGGCGAAGAAAAACTGTTTTTT
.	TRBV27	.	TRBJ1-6	CASSLTRGWNSPLHF	TGTGCCAGCAGTTTAACCAGGGGATGGAATTCACCCCTCCACTTT
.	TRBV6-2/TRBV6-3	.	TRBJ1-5	CASSMDTNQPQHF	TGTGCCAGCTCAATGGACACCAATCAGCCCCAGCATTTT
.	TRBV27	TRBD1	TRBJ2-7	CASSSGQRYYEQYF	TGTGCCAGCAGCTCGGGACAGCGATACTACGAGCAGTACTTC
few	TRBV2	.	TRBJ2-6	CASSTGRQGVLTF	TGTGCCAGCAGTACGGGACGCCAGGGGGTCCTGACTTTC
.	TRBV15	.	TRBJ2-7	CATSRVLPGPATYEQYF	TGTGCCACCAGCAGGGTTCTACCGGGACCGGCCACCTACGAGCAGTACTTC
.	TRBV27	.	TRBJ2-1	CASSFKLGRLIHEQFF	TGTGCCAGCAGTTTTAAACTGGGACGTCTAATCCATGAGCAGTTCTTC
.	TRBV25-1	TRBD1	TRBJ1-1	CASSAGQGKGAFF	TGTGCCAGCAGTGCAGGACAGGGGAAAGGAGCTTTCTTT
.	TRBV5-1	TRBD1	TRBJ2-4	CACTIQGAGNIQYF	TGCGCCTGCACGATCCAGGGGGCTGGGAACATTCAGTACTTC
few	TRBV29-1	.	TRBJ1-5	CSVVWGVNQPQHF	TGCAGCGTTGTGTGGGGTGTGAATCAGCCCCAGCATTTT
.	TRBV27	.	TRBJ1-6	CASSRRTDNPPLHF	TGTGCCAGCAGCCGACGGACAGATAATCCACCCCTCCACTTT
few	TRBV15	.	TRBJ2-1	CATSRDWLALGDEQFF	TGTGCCACCAGCAGAGATTGGCTAGCCCTTGGGGATGAGCAGTTCTTC
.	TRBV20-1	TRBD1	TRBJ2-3	CRKQGIADTQYF	TGCAGAAAACAGGGGATCGCAGATACGCAGTATTTT
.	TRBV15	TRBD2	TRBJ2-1	CATSRDWRGGSYNEQFF	TGTGCCACCAGCAGAGATTGGCGGGGGGGATCCTACAATGAGCAGTTCTTC
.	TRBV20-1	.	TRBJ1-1	CSGKGNTEAFF	TGCAGTGGGAAAGGGAACACTGAAGCTTTCTTT